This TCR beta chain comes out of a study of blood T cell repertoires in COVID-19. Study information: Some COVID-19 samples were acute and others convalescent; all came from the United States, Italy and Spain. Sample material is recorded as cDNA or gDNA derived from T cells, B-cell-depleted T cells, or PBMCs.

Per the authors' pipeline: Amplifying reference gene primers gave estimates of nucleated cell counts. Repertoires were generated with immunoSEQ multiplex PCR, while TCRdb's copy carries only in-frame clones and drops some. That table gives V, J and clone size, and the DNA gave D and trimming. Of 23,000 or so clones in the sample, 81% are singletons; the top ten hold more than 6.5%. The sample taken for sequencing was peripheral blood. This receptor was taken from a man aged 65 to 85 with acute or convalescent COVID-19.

The CDR3 nucleotides are TGCGCCAGCAGCTTCCGGACAGGAGAGAACACTGAAGCTTTCTTT. Protein product: CASSFRTGENTEAFF. V and J are TRBV5-1 and TRBJ1-1; 7 nucleotides agree with TRBD1. V was clipped by 2 bases and J by 1 base; unmatched bases: 5. The germline CDR1 and CDR2 sequences are SGHRS and YFSETQ. The CDR3 covers 15 residues. Based on the CDR3 plus reference TRBV5-1 and TRBJ1-1, the full variable domain is KAGVTQTPRYLIKTRGQQVTLSCSPISGHRSVSWYQQTPGQGLQFLFEYFSETQRNKGNFPGRFSGRQFSNSRSEMNVSTLELGDSALYLCASSFRTGENTEAFFGQGTRLTVV.